A selection of T cell receptor beta chains follows, all from one sample in a study of OX40 agonist ivuxolimab in advanced cancers. TCRdb's table, derived via immunoSEQ multiplex PCR, lists solely in-frame clones and lacks some. The sample lists 90,000 to 100,000 clones; approximately 80% were seen once. Sequencing was performed on CD4+ or CD8+ T cells sorted from blood, taken in a trial of the OX40 agonist ivuxolimab. The receptors derive from an adult with an advanced solid tumor such as melanoma, head and neck, liver or kidney cancer. CDR3s include the opening cysteine and the closing phenylalanine or tryptophan. D genes are given only for firm matches. Rows may omit the clone size; those that give it use once, few, many or a size class.

V gene	J gene	D gene	clone size	CDR3 protein	CDR3 DNA
TRBV4-1	TRBJ1-1	TRBD1	-	CASRPRQGRGTEAFF	TGCGCCAGCAGGCCCAGACAGGGACGGGGCACTGAAGCTTTCTTT
TRBV9	TRBJ2-3	TRBD2	-	CASSVAPTSGSDTQYF	TGTGCCAGCAGCGTAGCCCCGACTAGCGGGAGTGATACGCAGTATTTT
TRBV6-6	TRBJ2-7	-	-	CATDGGANSYEQYF	TGTGCCACCGATGGCGGGGCCAACTCCTACGAGCAGTACTTC
TRBV5-4	TRBJ2-4	-	-	CASSLERRVDIQYF	TGTGCCAGCAGCTTGGAACGGCGGGTCGACATTCAGTACTTC
TRBV6-5	TRBJ2-7	TRBD2	-	CASTQRMGGLGEQYF	TGTGCCAGCACTCAAAGGATGGGAGGGCTGGGCGAGCAGTACTTC
TRBV19	TRBJ1-1	TRBD1	-	CASSIQDRAQAFF	TGTGCCAGTAGTATTCAGGACAGGGCCCAAGCTTTCTTT
TRBV27	TRBJ2-1	-	once	CASSFTRDGKEQFF	TGTGCCAGCAGTTTTACTCGGGACGGCAAGGAGCAGTTCTTC
TRBV11-2	TRBJ2-7	-	-	CASSFPLTGTQVYEQYF	TGTGCCAGCAGCTTCCCCCTAACCGGGACCCAGGTCTACGAGCAGTACTTC
TRBV28	TRBJ1-2	-	-	CASSSTRYGYTF	TGTGCCAGCAGTTCAACGAGGTATGGCTACACCTTC
TRBV6-1	TRBJ2-3	-	-	CASSEEQGGIDTQYF	TGTGCCAGCAGTGAAGAACAGGGTGGGATCGATACGCAGTATTTT
TRBV2	TRBJ2-7	TRBD1	-	CASRGSPGTGKGEQYF	TGTGCCAGCAGGGGGAGTCCCGGGACAGGGAAGGGCGAGCAGTACTTC
TRBV6-1	TRBJ2-7	-	once	CASIAPATRSYEQYF	TGTGCCAGCATCGCCCCGGCGACGCGCTCCTACGAGCAGTACTTC
TRBV30	TRBJ2-1	TRBD2	-	CCLHLTSGAYNEQFF	TGTTGCCTCCACCTGACTAGCGGGGCGTACAATGAGCAGTTCTTC
TRBV4-2	TRBJ2-5	TRBD2	-	CASSQWGLAGQETQYF	TGTGCCAGCAGCCAATGGGGACTAGCGGGGCAAGAGACCCAGTACTTC
TRBV19	TRBJ2-5	TRBD2	-	CASQPTSGRKTQYF	TGTGCCAGTCAACCCACTAGCGGGAGGAAGACCCAGTACTTC
TRBV7-6	TRBJ1-1	-	-	CASSLGPGGTEAFF	TGTGCCAGCAGCTTAGGGCCCGGTGGCACTGAAGCTTTCTTT
TRBV19	TRBJ1-4	-	-	CASSRQGANEKLFF	TGTGCCAGTAGTAGGCAGGGTGCTAATGAAAAACTGTTTTTT
TRBV21-1	TRBJ2-1	-	-	CASSLEGVGGRGVGEQFF	TGTGCCAGCAGCCTGGAAGGAGTCGGGGGACGGGGGGTTGGCGAGCAGTTCTTC
TRBV7-8	TRBJ1-1	TRBD1	-	CASSEGQGKNTEAFF	TGTGCCAGCAGCGAAGGACAGGGGAAGAACACTGAAGCTTTCTTT
TRBV9	TRBJ2-2	-	-	CASSAILSTGELFF	TGTGCCAGCAGCGCTATTCTTAGCACCGGGGAGCTGTTTTTT
TRBV30	TRBJ2-3	-	-	CAWTLLTSPTQYF	TGTGCCTGGACTCTCCTAACTAGCCCGACGCAGTATTTT
TRBV6-1	TRBJ2-7	-	few	CASRSVGTASYEQYF	TGTGCCAGCAGATCAGTAGGGACGGCCTCCTACGAGCAGTACTTC
TRBV7-9	TRBJ2-3	-	-	CASSLGVGADTQYF	TGTGCCAGCAGCTTAGGGGTGGGCGCAGATACGCAGTATTTT
TRBV10-2	TRBJ2-3	-	-	CASSLAGGGDTQYF	TGCGCCAGCAGTTTGGCAGGGGGGGGAGATACGCAGTATTTT
TRBV9	TRBJ2-6	-	-	CASSAGANVLTF	TGTGCCAGCAGCGCCGGGGCCAACGTCCTGACTTTC
TRBV11-2	TRBJ2-3	TRBD1	-	CASSRRTGPDTQYF	TGTGCCAGCAGCAGACGGACAGGGCCAGATACGCAGTATTTT
TRBV11-2	TRBJ2-7	-	-	CASSLDLLSQYF	TGTGCCAGCAGCTTAGACCTATTATCGCAGTACTTC
TRBV7-6	TRBJ1-3	-	once	CASSLSVGRAGNTIYF	TGTGCCAGCAGCTTAAGCGTCGGCAGGGCTGGAAACACCATATATTTT
TRBV5-5	TRBJ2-1	TRBD2	-	CASSLLAGSVYEQFF	TGTGCCAGCAGCTTGCTAGCGGGTTCAGTGTATGAGCAGTTCTTC
TRBV4-1	TRBJ1-5	TRBD1	-	CASSQGDRGNQPQHF	TGCGCCAGCAGCCAAGGAGACAGGGGCAATCAGCCCCAGCATTTT
TRBV11-2	TRBJ1-1	-	-	CASSLQRHTEAFF	TGTGCCAGCAGCTTACAACGGCACACTGAAGCTTTCTTT
TRBV28	TRBJ2-7	-	-	CASSLGSPYEQYF	TGTGCCAGCAGTTTGGGGTCTCCCTACGAGCAGTACTTC
TRBV7-9	TRBJ2-3	-	-	CATMAGWADTQYF	TGTGCCACCATGGCGGGTTGGGCAGATACGCAGTATTTT
TRBV6-5	TRBJ1-2	TRBD1	-	CASRPGQVYGYTF	TGTGCCAGCAGGCCGGGACAGGTCTATGGCTACACCTTC
TRBV6-5	TRBJ1-1	TRBD1	-	CASRRGQPNTEAFF	TGTGCCAGCAGACGGGGACAGCCGAACACTGAAGCTTTCTTT
TRBV29-1	TRBJ2-3	-	once	CSALRGRGADTQYF	TGCAGCGCCCTTCGAGGCCGGGGGGCGGATACGCAGTATTTT
TRBV28	TRBJ1-5	-	-	CASSFGLGTQPQHF	TGTGCCAGCAGTTTTGGGTTGGGGACTCAGCCCCAGCATTTT